One sample yielded the 9 T cell receptor beta chains listed below, sequenced in a study of response to subunit inactivated influenza vaccine. TCRdb processed the RT-PCR reads anew with MiXCR; each CDR3 protein has one entry. The sample has about 620,000 distinct CDR3 sequences, around 11% seen once. These records were also assigned to another study, of T cells expressing NK-cell markers. That work adds: TCR beta cDNA was made by 5'RACE template switching with UMIs.

The specimen comprised PBMCs from blood, sampled on the day of vaccination. All receptors derive from a man in his forties or fifties who received an inactivated influenza vaccine.

The chain is built from TRBV28 and TRBJ1-2; D remains unclear. This CDR3 has 13 residues. The V end was cut by 3 bases, the J end by 6 bases, with 11 bases between. CDR1 MDHEN and CDR2 SYDVKM come from the germline V gene. The CDR3 region has the DNA TGTGCCAGCAGTTTTCCCCTCGGAAATGGCTACACCTTC. Protein sequence: CASSFPLGNGYTF.

This clonotype showed up just a few times. The chain combines TRBV29-1 with TRBJ2-3; D perhaps matches TRBD1 (5 bases). The germline V gene encodes CDR1 SQVTM and CDR2 ANQGSEA. The CDR3 runs 14 residues. V lost 2 bases, J lost 3 bases, and 12 bases lay in between. CDR3 amino acids: CSVEQGAVTDTQYF. The DNA for the CDR3 is TGCAGCGTTGAACAGGGTGCGGTAACAGATACGCAGTATTTT.

This clonotype was observed a handful of times. The V and J genes are TRBV20-1 and TRBJ2-5; maybe TRBD1 (7 bases). The CDR3 has 16 amino acids. Germline V gives CDR1 DFQATT, CDR2 SNEGSKA (reference sequence). Between the trimmed V and J ends, which lost 2 bases and 1 base, there was a span of 17 bases. DNA for the CDR3: TGCAGTGCTAGAAGAACAGGGGTCGGGAGCCAAGAGACCCAGTACTTC. Translation: CSARRTGVGSQETQYF.

This clonotype was recorded a few times. The V and J genes are TRBV7-9 and TRBJ2-1, with D perhaps given as TRBD1 or TRBD2 (5 bases each). CDR1 is SEHNR, CDR2 FQNEAQ, per germline (reference sequence). The CDR3 has 11 amino acids. As DNA, the CDR3 is TGTGCTTGGGACCTCGGAAATGAGCAGTTCTTC. Its translation is CAWDLGNEQFF.

The chain carries TRBV5-1 and TRBJ2-3; perhaps TRBD2 as D (6 bases). Trimming took 3 bases from V and 4 from J, leaving 12 bases between them. The CDR3 totals 14 residues. The germline V gene has CDR1 SGHRS and CDR2 YFSETQ. CDR3: CASSSGTQADTQYF. The CDR3 bases are TGCGCCAGCAGCTCTGGGACTCAGGCAGATACGCAGTATTTT.

The rearrangement links TRBV15 to TRBJ1-3, with 10 bases aligning to TRBD1. Germline V gene lookup returns CDR1 LNHNV and CDR2 YYDKDF (reference sequence). With V trimmed by 3 bases and J by 8 bases, 7 bases remained unmatched. This CDR3 contains 15 residues. The CDR3 DNA is TGTGCCACCAGCAGGACAGGGGGCGCGGGGGACACCATATATTTT. Translated: CATSRTGGAGDTIYF.

This clonotype came up a few times. This chain links TRBV7-3 with TRBJ2-2; a possible D gene is TRBD2 (6 bases). The ends were cut back, 0 bases at V and 2 bases at J, with 13 bases in the middle. Germline assignment: CDR1 SGHTA and CDR2 FQGTGA. The CDR3 loop spans 17 amino acids. The CDR3 protein is CASSLTVGSFNTGELFF. The CDR3, as DNA: TGTGCCAGCAGCTTAACGGTCGGGAGTTTTAACACCGGGGAGCTGTTTTTT.

This chain uses TRBV30 with TRBJ2-2; D is uncertain. Germline values: CDR1 GTSNPN, CDR2 SVGIG (reference sequence). Trimming cost V 4 bases and J 0 bases, with 12 bases left between them. CDR3 length equals 15 residues. The CDR3 DNA is TGTGCCTGGATAGAGCCCCGCGCGAACACCGGGGAGCTGTTTTTT. It is translated as CAWIEPRANTGELFF.

The chain uses TRBV15 and TRBJ2-6; tentatively, D is TRBD1 (5 bases). Germline CDR1 reads LNHNV; CDR2 reads YYDKDF (reference sequence). V lost 3 bases and J 0 bases, leaving 12 bases between the germline ends. The CDR3 consists of 17 residues. This chain's CDR3 is CATSRAGSRSGANVLTF. DNA for the CDR3: TGTGCCACCAGCAGGGCAGGGTCCCGCTCTGGGGCCAACGTCCTGACTTTC.